These 3 T cell receptor beta chains were all obtained from the same sample, sequenced in a study of T-cell memory formation after mild COVID-19. TCRdb independently ran MiXCR on the 5' RACE reads; one entry per CDR3 protein. The profile shows over 250,000 distinct CDR3 sequences, approximately 16% of them singletons. Sequenced: PBMCs or a T cell subset sorted from them (not recorded which). These receptors originate from a man younger than 35 who had mild COVID-19 (a few samples of this study predate the infection). Cell type and time point are not known.

V is TRBV29-1 and J is TRBJ2-5; D is possibly TRBD2 (6 bases). This CDR3 is built from 14 residues. The V end lost 6 bases, the J end lost 3 bases, and 17 bases lay between the germline ends. Germline-derived CDR1 and CDR2 are SQVTM and ANQGSEA. Here the CDR3 reads CSVGPGLHEETQYF. CDR3 nucleotide sequence: TGCAGCGTGGGCCCGGGACTCCATGAAGAGACCCAGTACTTC.

The gene calls are TRBV6-5 and TRBJ1-2; a possible D gene is TRBD1 (6 bases). The germline CDR1 and CDR2 sequences are MNHEY and SVGAGI. This CDR3 has 14 residues. V dropped 6 bases and J dropped 2 bases, with 13 bases sitting between them. CDR3 in DNA: TGTGCCAGCAGCCGTCTGACAGGCAACTATGGCTACACCTTC. Encoded protein: CASSRLTGNYGYTF.

On this clonotype: The germline gene is not matched at one end of the junction; a read error may be the cause. The chain links TRBV12-3 or TRBV12-4 to TRBJ2-5, with TRBD2 identical over 13 bases. This CDR3 has 15 residues. The DNA of the CDR3 is TGTGCCAGCAGTATACTAGCGGGGGGGTCAGAGACCCAGAACTTC. Translating gives CASSILAGGSETQNF.